This T cell receptor (beta chain) was observed in a study of Ad26.COV2.S vaccination and SARS-CoV-2 variants (dated by TCRdb to the early 2020s). Study-level background: Sequencing of the TCRbeta repertoire served to evaluate the specificity and breadth of SARS-CoV-2-reactive T cell receptors following Ad26.COV2.S vaccination. A total of around 32 samples were included in the TCR-sequenced set, comprising around 19 Ad26.COV2.S vaccine recipients, 5 placebo recipients and 8 SARS-CoV-2 convalescent individuals. Summary of the overall study and its limitations: Ad26.COV2.S recipients had higher spike-specific TCR breadth than placebo recipients (P = 0.0014). Non-spike TCR breadth was comparable between vaccine and placebo recipients, consistent with the vaccine containing only spike. The authors noted that total T cell responses may have been underestimated by the TCR breadth and depth analyses. After vaccination, spike-specific CD8+ and CD4+ T cell responses were reported to show substantial breadth.

For this clone: No cognate antigen has been identified for it. Nothing much larger sits one base from this clone, and base qualities are not available.

This specimen's time point label, per the study, means: individuals recovered from natural SARS-CoV-2 infection. CDR3 length: 16 amino acids, cysteine to phenylalanine. CDR3 DNA is the only sequence kept; it has 48 bases, read in frame from the first base. According to the germline V gene, CDR1 reads MNHNS and CDR2 reads SASEGT. V is pruned by 4 bases and J by 7 bases, leaving 8 bases of the junction without a gene match. TCRbeta CDR3 regions were sequenced with the immunoSEQ Assay. After extraction, genomic DNA underwent amplification by bias-controlled multiplex PCR, followed by high-throughput sequencing. In the original analysis: Collapsing and filtering of sequences were performed to quantify the absolute abundance of each unique TCRbeta CDR3 region. T cell fraction was estimated by normalizing TCRbeta template counts to usable DNA, with usable DNA measured through amplification of reference genes found in all nucleated cells. Repertoire TCRs were annotated as SARS-CoV-2-specific by exact matching of V gene, CDR3 amino acid sequence and J gene to a known reactive TCR set. The reference SARS-CoV-2 TCR set was obtained from MIRA and was filtered for enrichment in COVID-19-positive ImmuneCODE repertoires, whereby public or cross-reactive TCRs were removed. Using the MIRA antigens, annotated TCRs were further analysed by specific ORF or by position within an ORF. Depth was the summed frequency of annotated unique rearrangements, while breadth was defined as annotated unique rearrangements over total unique productive rearrangements. Group comparisons of TCR breadth used two-sided Wilcoxon rank-sum tests. TCRdb took this table from immuneACCESS and kept in-frame rearrangements with V and J called. Such tables lack part of the clones; where checked against another copy, unresolved V genes explain under half of the gap, and the rest is unexplained. The V and J calls and the clone size are those of that table, but D and trimming were determined from the DNA. For this sample there are some 350,000 clones; roughly nine tenths appear just once. Clones ranked in the top ten supply roughly 3.9% of the sample.

This specimen consisted of peripheral blood, obtained after recovery from COVID-19. This clonotype was sampled from a human donor who had recovered from COVID-19. In this chain, TRBV6-1 is recombined with TRBJ2-2; TRBD2 agrees with 11 junctional bases. This receptor carries the CDR3 CASSVSGGAFGGELFF. The DNA is TGTGCCAGCAGTGTTAGCGGGGGGGCCTTCGGCGGGGAGCTGTTTTTT.